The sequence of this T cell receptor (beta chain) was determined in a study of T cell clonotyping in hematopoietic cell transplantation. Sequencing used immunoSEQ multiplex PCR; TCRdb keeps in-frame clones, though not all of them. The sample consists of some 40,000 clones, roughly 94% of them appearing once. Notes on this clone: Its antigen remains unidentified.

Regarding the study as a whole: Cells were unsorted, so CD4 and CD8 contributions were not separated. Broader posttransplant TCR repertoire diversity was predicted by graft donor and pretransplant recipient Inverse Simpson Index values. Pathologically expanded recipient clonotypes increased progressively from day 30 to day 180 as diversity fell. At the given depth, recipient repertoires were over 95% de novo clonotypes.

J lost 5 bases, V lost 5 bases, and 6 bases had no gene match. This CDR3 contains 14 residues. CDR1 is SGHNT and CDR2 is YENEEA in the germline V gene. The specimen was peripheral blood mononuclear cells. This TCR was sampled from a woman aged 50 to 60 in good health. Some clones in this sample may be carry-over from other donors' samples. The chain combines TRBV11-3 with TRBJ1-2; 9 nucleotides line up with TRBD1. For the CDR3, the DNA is TGTGCCAGCAGCCCGGACAGGGGAAAATATGGCTACACCTTC. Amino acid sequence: CASSPDRGKYGYTF.